This T cell receptor beta chain was found in a study of T cells after yellow fever vaccination. This clonotype appeared a few times. Antigen unknown. Trimming removed 7 bases from V and 0 bases from J, with 15 bases in between. In germline, CDR1 is MNHNS, CDR2 SASEGT. This CDR3 region has 15 residues. Overall study findings and caveats: Weaker in magnitude, the secondary response showed a faster peak on day 5 versus 15.

The TCR cDNA carried a universal primer site and UMIs from 5'RACE template switching. TCRdb reanalysed the 5' RACE reads using MiXCR and keeps one entry per CDR3 protein. The table records a few hundred thousand distinct CDR3 sequences, less than 20% of them present only once. This specimen was PBMCs, taken 15 days after the yellow fever booster vaccination. This chain uses TRBV6-1 with TRBJ1-2; maybe TRBD1 (5 bases). The TCR comes from a man in his thirties or forties who received the YFV17D yellow fever vaccine. CDR3 DNA: TGTGCCAGCAATCAGGGCATCCTCTCTAACTATGGCTACACCTTC. The encoded protein is CASNQGILSNYGYTF.